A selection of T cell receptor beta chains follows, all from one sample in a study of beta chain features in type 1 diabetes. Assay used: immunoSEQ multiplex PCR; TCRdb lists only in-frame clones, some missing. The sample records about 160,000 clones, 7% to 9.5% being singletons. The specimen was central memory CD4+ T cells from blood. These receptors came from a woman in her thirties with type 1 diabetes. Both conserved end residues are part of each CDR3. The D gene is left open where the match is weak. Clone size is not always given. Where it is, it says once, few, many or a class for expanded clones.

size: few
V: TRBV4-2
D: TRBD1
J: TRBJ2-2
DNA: TGTGCCAGCAGCCAAGATCCAACCGCAGGGGGCAGGGGGGAGCTGTTTTTT
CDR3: CASSQDPTAGGRGELFF

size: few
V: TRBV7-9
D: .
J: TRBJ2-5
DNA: TGTGCCAGCAGCTTAGGACAGGACGGTGAGACCCAGTACTTC
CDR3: CASSLGQDGETQYF

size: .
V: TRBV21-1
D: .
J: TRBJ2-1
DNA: TGTGCCAGCAGCGGGACTAGCCGTGAGCAGTTCTTC
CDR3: CASSGTSREQFF

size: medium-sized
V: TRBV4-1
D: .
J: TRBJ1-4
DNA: TGCGCCAGCAGCCGGAGACAGGCGCCTAATGAAAAACTGTTTTTT
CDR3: CASSRRQAPNEKLFF

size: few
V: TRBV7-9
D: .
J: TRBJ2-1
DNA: TGTGCCAGCAGCTTAGGTGGGGGCGCTTACAATGAGCAGTTCTTC
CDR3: CASSLGGGAYNEQFF

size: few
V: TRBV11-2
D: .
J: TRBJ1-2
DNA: TGTGCCAGCAGCTTAACAGCTAACTATGGCTACACCTTC
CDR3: CASSLTANYGYTF

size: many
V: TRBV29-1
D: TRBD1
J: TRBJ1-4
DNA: TGCAGCGCGACGCTACAGGGGGAAAAACTGTTTTTT
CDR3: CSATLQGEKLFF

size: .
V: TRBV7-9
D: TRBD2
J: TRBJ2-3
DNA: TGTGCCAGCAGCTTAGCAGGGACTAGCGGGAGCACAGATACGCAGTATTTT
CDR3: CASSLAGTSGSTDTQYF

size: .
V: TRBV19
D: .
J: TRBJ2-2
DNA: TGTGCCAGTAGTATAGATACCAGTGCCGGGGAGCTGTTTTTT
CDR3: CASSIDTSAGELFF

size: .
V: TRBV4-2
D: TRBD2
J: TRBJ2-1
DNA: TGTGCCAGCAGCCAGGCGACTAGCGGGAGTTACAATGAGCAGTTCTTC
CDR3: CASSQATSGSYNEQFF

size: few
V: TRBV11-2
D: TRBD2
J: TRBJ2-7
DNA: TGTGCCAGCAGCTCAGGACTAGCGGGAGAGGGGTACGAGCAGTACTTC
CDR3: CASSSGLAGEGYEQYF

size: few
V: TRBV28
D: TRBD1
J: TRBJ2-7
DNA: TGTGCCAGCAGTTCAGTTCGGGGGACAGGGGGTTCCGAGCAGTACTTC
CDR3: CASSSVRGTGGSEQYF

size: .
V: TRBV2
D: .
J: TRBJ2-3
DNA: TGTGCCAGCAGTGAGGTGGCGGCGCCAGATACGCAGTATTTT
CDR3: CASSEVAAPDTQYF

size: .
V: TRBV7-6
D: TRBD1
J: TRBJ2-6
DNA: TGTGCCAGCAGCCCCAGGCCGGGACAGGGCACATACTCTGGGGCCAACGTCCTGACTTTC
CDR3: CASSPRPGQGTYSGANVLTF

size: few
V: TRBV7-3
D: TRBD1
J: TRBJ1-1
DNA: TGTGCCAGCGGATACAGGGGGGACACTGAAGCTTTCTTT
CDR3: CASGYRGDTEAFF

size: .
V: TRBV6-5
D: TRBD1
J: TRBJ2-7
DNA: TGTGCCAGCAGACGGACAGGGCCCTACGAGCAGTACTTC
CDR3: CASRRTGPYEQYF

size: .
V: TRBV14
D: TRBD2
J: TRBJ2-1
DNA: TGTGCCAGCAGCCTCCTAACATGGGGCGGGAGACCCTACAATGAGCAGTTCTTC
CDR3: CASSLLTWGGRPYNEQFF

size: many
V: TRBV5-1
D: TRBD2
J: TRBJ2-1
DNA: TGCGCCAGCAGCGCCGACGGGGGGGGCTCCTACAATGAGCAGTTCTTC
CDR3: CASSADGGGSYNEQFF

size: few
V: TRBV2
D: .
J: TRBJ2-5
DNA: TGTGCCAGCAGTGAGGCTCAGGAGACCCAGTACTTC
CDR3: CASSEAQETQYF

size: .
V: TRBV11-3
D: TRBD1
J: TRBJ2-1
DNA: TGTGCCAGCAGCTTAGATCGCTGGGACAGCTCCTACAATGAGCAGTTCTTC
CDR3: CASSLDRWDSSYNEQFF

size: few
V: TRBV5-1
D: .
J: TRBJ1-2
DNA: TGCGCCAGCAGCTTAAGGAGAACTAACTATGGCTACACCTTC
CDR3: CASSLRRTNYGYTF

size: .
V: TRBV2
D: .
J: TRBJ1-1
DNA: TGTGCCAGCAGTGAATTGGGCTTAGGGAACACTGAAGCTTTCTTT
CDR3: CASSELGLGNTEAFF

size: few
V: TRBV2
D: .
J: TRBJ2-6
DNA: TGTGCCAGCAGTGTAGGGCCAGGGCACGCCCGGGCCAACGTCCTGACTTTC
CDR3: CASSVGPGHARANVLTF

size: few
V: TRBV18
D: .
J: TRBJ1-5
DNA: TGTGCCAGCTCAGGCGGTAGCAATCAGCCCCAGCATTTT
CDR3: CASSGGSNQPQHF

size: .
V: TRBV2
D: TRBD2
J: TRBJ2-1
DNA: TGTGCCAGCAGCAAGACTAGCGGGAGTACCCATGAGCAGTTCTTC
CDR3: CASSKTSGSTHEQFF

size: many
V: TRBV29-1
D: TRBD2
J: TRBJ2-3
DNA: TGCAGCGTTGGATTCGGTAGCGGGAGTCAGCCAGATACGCAGTATTTT
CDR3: CSVGFGSGSQPDTQYF

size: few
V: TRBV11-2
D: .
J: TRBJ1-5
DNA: TGTGCCAGCAGCTTACTGTACAATCAGCCCCAGCATTTT
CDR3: CASSLLYNQPQHF

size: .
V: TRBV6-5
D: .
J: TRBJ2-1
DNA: TGTGCCAGCAGAAGGAACAGGGTCAATGAGCAGTTCTTC
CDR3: CASRRNRVNEQFF

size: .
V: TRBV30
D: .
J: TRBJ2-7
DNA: TGTGCCTGGAGTACACCTTACGAGCAGTACTTC
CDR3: CAWSTPYEQYF

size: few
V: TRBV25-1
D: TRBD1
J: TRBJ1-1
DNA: TGTGCCAGCAGCTCTCTTCGACAGGGTAAGGGCACTGAAGCTTTCTTT
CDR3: CASSSLRQGKGTEAFF

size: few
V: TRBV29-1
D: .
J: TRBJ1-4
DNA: TGCAGCGTCCGGGACATGAATGAAAAACTGTTTTTT
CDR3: CSVRDMNEKLFF

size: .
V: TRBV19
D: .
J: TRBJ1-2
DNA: TGTGCCAGTAGATTTACAGCTAACTATGGCTACACCTTC
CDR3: CASRFTANYGYTF

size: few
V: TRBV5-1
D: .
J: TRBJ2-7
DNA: TGCGCCAGCAGCTTGCAACAGGGAGCCTACGAGCAGTACTTC
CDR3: CASSLQQGAYEQYF

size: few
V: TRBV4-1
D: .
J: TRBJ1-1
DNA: TGCGCCAGCAGCCAAGATAGCGGCGGAATGCGGACTGAAGCTTTCTTT
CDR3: CASSQDSGGMRTEAFF

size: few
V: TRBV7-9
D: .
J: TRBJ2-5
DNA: TGTGCCAGCAGCCCCGGGATAGGCGAAGTAGAGACCCAGTACTTC
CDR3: CASSPGIGEVETQYF

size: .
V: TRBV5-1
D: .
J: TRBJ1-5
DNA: TGCGCCAGCAGCCAAGGGCCAGGGAGGACTCAGCCCCAGCATTTT
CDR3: CASSQGPGRTQPQHF

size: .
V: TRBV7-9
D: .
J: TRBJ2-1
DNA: TGTGCCAGCAGCTCGTATAGCGGATACAATGAGCAGTTCTTC
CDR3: CASSSYSGYNEQFF

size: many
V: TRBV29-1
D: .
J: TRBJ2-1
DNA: TGCAGCGTTGAAGAGCGCGGCTACAATGAGCAGTTCTTC
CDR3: CSVEERGYNEQFF

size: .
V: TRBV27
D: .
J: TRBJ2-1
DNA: TGTGCCAGCAGTTTAAACGGGGTTGAGCAGTTCTTC
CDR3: CASSLNGVEQFF

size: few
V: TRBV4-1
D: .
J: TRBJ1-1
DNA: TGCGCCAGCAGCTACAAGGGCGGGGACACTGAAGCTTTCTTT
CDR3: CASSYKGGDTEAFF

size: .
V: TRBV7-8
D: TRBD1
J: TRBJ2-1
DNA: TGTGCCAGCAGCTCCGGGACAGGAGCCTACAATGAGCAGTTCTTC
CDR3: CASSSGTGAYNEQFF

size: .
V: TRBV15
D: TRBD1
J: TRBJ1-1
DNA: TGTGCCACCAGCGGGGACAGGGGGAGCACTGAAGCTTTCTTT
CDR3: CATSGDRGSTEAFF

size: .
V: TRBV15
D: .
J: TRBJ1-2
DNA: TGTGCCACCAGCAGAGACCTGCCGACAGGCTACTATGGCTACACCTTC
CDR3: CATSRDLPTGYYGYTF

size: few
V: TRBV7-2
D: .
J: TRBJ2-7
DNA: TGTGCCAGCAGCTTAGGTCCAGAGCAGTACTTC
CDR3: CASSLGPEQYF

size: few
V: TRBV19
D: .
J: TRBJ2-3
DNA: TGTGCCAGTAGACGGGGTCCCTCCACAGATACGCAGTATTTT
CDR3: CASRRGPSTDTQYF

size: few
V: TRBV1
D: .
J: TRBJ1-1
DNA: TGCACCAGCAGCCGAGCTCTCAACCCGCTTGCTGAAGCTTTCTTT
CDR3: CTSSRALNPLAEAFF

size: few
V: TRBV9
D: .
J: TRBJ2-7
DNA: TGTGCCAGCAGCGTAGGGACCAACAGGGAGCACGAGCAGTACTTC
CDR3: CASSVGTNREHEQYF

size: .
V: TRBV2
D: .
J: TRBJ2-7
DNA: TGTGCCAGCCACGGCAGGGGCTACGAGCAGTACTTC
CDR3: CASHGRGYEQYF

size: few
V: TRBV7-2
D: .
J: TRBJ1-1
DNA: TGTGCCAGCAGCTTAGGGGGAGGGATGAACACTGAAGCTTTCTTT
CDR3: CASSLGGGMNTEAFF

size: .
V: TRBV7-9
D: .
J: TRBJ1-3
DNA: TGTGCCAGCAGTCCCCTAAGCTCTGGAAACACCATATATTTT
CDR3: CASSPLSSGNTIYF

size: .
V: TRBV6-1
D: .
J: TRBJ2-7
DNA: TGTGCCAGCAGTGAAATGGAGGGACCCTACGAGCAGTACTTC
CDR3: CASSEMEGPYEQYF

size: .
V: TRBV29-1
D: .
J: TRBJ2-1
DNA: TGCAGCTCCGGGTCGCGCATTTTGAATGAGCAGTTCTTC
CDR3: CSSGSRILNEQFF

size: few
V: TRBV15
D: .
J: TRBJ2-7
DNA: TGTGCCACCAGCAGAGACCGGGAATACGAGCAGTACTTC
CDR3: CATSRDREYEQYF